Each of the 30 T cell receptor beta chains below was sequenced from the same sample in a study of a mutant IDH1 vaccine in newly diagnosed glioma. Time point defined: week 35, safety follow-up. The investigators gave 300 ug of mutant IDH1 20-mer peptide in each vaccine dose, together with topical imiquimod. Libraries were prepared by immunoSEQ multiplex PCR; TCRdb keeps only in-frame clonotypes and omits some of them. The sample has just over 65,000 clones; 84% are singletons. These receptors are not linked to any known antigen. This sample comprised PBMCs, obtained from a glioma patient whose treatment included an IDH1 peptide vaccine. The receptors stem from a man aged 18 to 30 with glioma.

The genes are TRBV4-1 and TRBJ1-2, with 7 bases that match TRBD1. The germline V gene has CDR1 MGHRA and CDR2 YSYEKL. This CDR3 contains 13 residues. V was pared by 3 bases and J by 7 bases, with 5 bases of the junction left unmatched. In nucleotides, the CDR3 is TGCGCCAGCAGCCATAACAGGGGAGGTGGCTACACCTTC. Protein: CASSHNRGGGYTF.

The CDR3 region is CASIPRGQVNTEAFF. In nucleotides, the CDR3 is TGTGCCAGCATCCCACGGGGCCAGGTGAACACTGAAGCTTTCTTT. The V gene is TRBV7-9, the J gene TRBJ1-1, with a weak D call TRBD1 (5 bases). This CDR3 spans 15 amino acids. CDR1 is SEHNR and CDR2 is FQNEAQ in the germline V gene (reference sequence). The ends were cut back, 7 bases at V and 0 bases at J, with 15 bases in the middle.

With respect to this clone: At one of its ends the junction is not consistent with the germline gene, which may arise from a read error. The rearrangement joins TRBV7-7 to TRBJ2-1; TRBD1 aligns across 9 bases. The CDR3 runs to 15 residues. The V gene's germline CDR1 is SSHAT and CDR2 FNYEAQ (reference sequence). CDR3 in amino acids: CASSAGQGLYNEQFF. CDR3 bases: TGTGCTAGCAGCGCGGGACAGGGTCTTTACAATGAGCAGTTCTTC.

This rearrangement joins TRBV2 to TRBJ1-5; the D gene is possibly TRBD1 (6 bases). Trimming stripped 6 bases from V and 3 bases from J, with 18 bases between. Per germline, CDR1 SNHLY and CDR2 FYNNEI. The CDR3 runs to 16 residues. In DNA, the CDR3 is TGTGCCAGCAGCAAGGACAGCAGGTCCTCCAATCAGCCCCAGCATTTT. It specifies CASSKDSRSSNQPQHF.

CDR3 sequence: CASSPNTEAFF. CDR3 coding DNA: TGTGCCAGCTCACCCAACACTGAAGCTTTCTTT. The chain joins TRBV18 to TRBJ1-1, with D unclear. The CDR3 spans 11 residues. Germline CDR1 reads KGHSH; CDR2 reads LQKENI. V gave up 3 bases and J gave up 2 bases, with 1 base separating them.

This chain joins TRBV4-1 and TRBJ1-5; 7 bases align to TRBD1. The CDR3 loop spans 16 amino acids. The ends lost 5 bases at V and 3 bases at J; junction bases unmatched: 10. Germline lookup yields CDR1 MGHRA and CDR2 YSYEKL. The CDR3 loop reads CASSEFPGQPNQPQHF. The CDR3 DNA reads as TGCGCCAGCAGCGAATTCCCGGGACAGCCCAATCAGCCCCAGCATTTT.

V and J are TRBV11-2 and TRBJ2-3; the D gene could be TRBD1 or TRBD2 (5 bases each). CDR1 and CDR2 (germline): SGHAT, FQNNGV. CDR3 length: 14 amino acids. Trimming removed 5 bases at V and 0 bases at J, with 9 bases between. The CDR3 sequence: CASSPWDSTDTQYF. For the CDR3, the DNA is TGTGCCAGCAGCCCCTGGGACAGCACAGATACGCAGTATTTT.

The chain employs TRBV7-2 and TRBJ2-1; D gene ambiguous. Trimming left V 1 base short and J 7 bases short, with 5 bases between. Germline values: CDR1 SGHTA, CDR2 FQGNSA. This CDR3 contains 12 residues. Here the CDR3 reads CASSLVWNEQFF. The CDR3 DNA sequence: TGTGCCAGCAGCTTAGTGTGGAATGAGCAGTTCTTC. Based on the CDR3 plus reference TRBV7-2 and TRBJ2-1, the full variable domain is GAGVSQSPSNKVTEKGKDVELRCDPISGHTALYWYRQSLGQGLEFLIYFQGNSAPDKSGLPSDRFSAERTGGSVSTLTIQRTQQEDSAVYLCASSLVWNEQFFGPGTRLTVL.

Details on this clone: One junction end disagrees with the germline gene, perhaps due to a read error. The chain is built from TRBV4-2 and TRBJ2-1, with TRBD2 matching 11 bases. Germline assignment: CDR1 LGHNA and CDR2 YNFKEQ. The CDR3 runs to 17 residues. CDR3 DNA: TGTGCCAGCGGCCAATATTTAGCGGGAGGGCCTAGCAATGAGCAGTTCTTC. It yields the protein CASGQYLAGGPSNEQFF.

V and J are TRBV7-2 and TRBJ2-5; possible D gene TRBD1, 6 bases. CDR1 and CDR2 from the germline V gene are SGHTA and FQGNSA. V lost 1 base, J lost 2 bases, and 17 bases lay in between. CDR3 length: 17 residues. CDR3 sequence (DNA): TGTGCCAGCAGCTTAGTGGGGGCAGGGGTTCGGCAAGAGACCCAGTACTTC. Residues: CASSLVGAGVRQETQYF.

This rearrangement joins TRBV6-5 to TRBJ1-1; D is ambiguous. The CDR3 length is 13 residues. The V end lost 5 bases, the J end lost 2 bases, and 9 bases lay between the germline ends. Germline lookup yields CDR1 MNHEY and CDR2 SVGAGI. The CDR3 DNA sequence: TGTGCCAGCAGTAAGACACCAAACACTGAAGCTTTCTTT. Protein: CASSKTPNTEAFF.

A few counts support this clone. The chain employs TRBV4-3 and TRBJ2-7, with 7 bases fitting TRBD2. J gave up 2 bases and V 0 bases, and 7 bases lay outside the gene matches. Germline lookup yields CDR1 LGHNA and CDR2 YSLEER. CDR3 size: 16 residues. The CDR3 DNA follows: TGCGCCAGCAGCCAAGAAGTTACTAGCGCAGCCTACGAGCAGTACTTC. It is translated as CASSQEVTSAAYEQYF.

The chain is built from TRBV6-5 and TRBJ1-2; 7 positions match TRBD1. The CDR3 covers 15 residues. Trimming removed 2 bases from V and 5 bases from J; junction bases left unmatched: 8. Germline V CDR1 and CDR2: MNHEY, SVGAGI. The DNA for the CDR3 is TGTGCCAGCAGTTACGGAGGGGGCTTGGGGTATGGCTACACCTTC. Its protein is CASSYGGGLGYGYTF.

This clone was counted between two and nine times. The chain has TRBV30 and TRBJ1-4; D might be TRBD1 (5 bases). CDR1 GTSNPN and CDR2 SVGIG come from the germline V gene (reference sequence). The CDR3 length is 13 residues. With 2 bases removed from V and 3 bases from J, the gap between germline ends came to 7 bases. For the CDR3, the DNA is TGTGCCTGGAGTAGGGGACCTAATGAAAAACTGTTTTTT. It codes for CAWSRGPNEKLFF.

The chain links TRBV30 to TRBJ1-5, with D possibly TRBD1 on 5 matching bases. The CDR3 is 14 residues long. Germline-derived CDR1 and CDR2 are GTSNPN and SVGIG (reference sequence). Trimming removed 5 bases at V and 0 bases at J, with 11 bases between. The CDR3: CAWGTGYSNQPQHF. CDR3 DNA sequence: TGTGCCTGGGGCACAGGATATAGCAATCAGCCCCAGCATTTT.

The chain carries TRBV4-2 and TRBJ1-1, with D possibly TRBD1 on 5 matching bases. This CDR3 comprises 14 residues. Trimming removed 1 base from V and 4 bases from J, with 10 bases in between. Germline lookup yields CDR1 LGHNA and CDR2 YNFKEQ. The CDR3 reads CASSQVPGSTEAFF. CDR3 DNA sequence: TGTGCCAGCAGCCAAGTACCAGGGTCCACTGAAGCTTTCTTT.

The rearrangement uses TRBV7-2 and TRBJ2-7, with D perhaps matching TRBD1 or TRBD2 (5 bases each). Germline CDR1 SGHTA, CDR2 FQGNSA. V was pared by 1 base and J by 6 bases, with 16 bases between. This CDR3 comprises 15 residues. CDR3 region: CASSLEGRQTGEQYF. The DNA of the CDR3 is TGTGCCAGCAGCTTAGAAGGGAGACAGACGGGCGAGCAGTACTTC. Complete variable domain (other parts from reference TRBV7-2 and TRBJ2-7): GAGVSQSPSNKVTEKGKDVELRCDPISGHTALYWYRQSLGQGLEFLIYFQGNSAPDKSGLPSDRFSAERTGGSVSTLTIQRTQQEDSAVYLCASSLEGRQTGEQYFGPGTRLTVT.

The chain employs TRBV5-1 and TRBJ2-2; 10 positions match TRBD2. CDR3 size: 18 residues. Germline V gene data show CDR1 as SGHRS and CDR2 as YFSETQ. The junction had 11 bases not matched to a gene; V was cut back by 4 bases and J by 2 bases. CDR3 sequence: CASSDLKTSGVNTGELFF. The CDR3 DNA reads as TGCGCCAGCAGCGATCTCAAAACTAGCGGGGTAAACACCGGGGAGCTGTTTTTT.

This chain's CDR3 is CASSLSASYGYTF. The DNA of the CDR3 is TGTGCCAGCAGTTTATCGGCCAGCTATGGCTACACCTTC. This chain uses TRBV27 with TRBJ1-2; no clear D. Germline CDR1 is MNHEY and CDR2 is SMNVEV (reference sequence). V lost 0 bases and J 4 bases, leaving 6 bases between the germline ends. The CDR3 has 13 residues.

The chain carries TRBV9 and TRBJ1-2, with no clear D. The CDR3 sequence is 15 residues long. The V and J ends lost 0 bases and 3 bases respectively, with 12 bases between them. Per the germline V gene, CDR1 is SGDLS and CDR2 is YYNGEE. The DNA for the CDR3 is TGTGCCAGCAGCGTAGCTGTAGCAGGATACTATGGCTACACCTTC. Translating it yields CASSVAVAGYYGYTF.

J is TRBJ1-4 and V is TRBV7-9; no firm D call. Trimming stripped 5 bases from V and 3 bases from J, with 22 bases between. The germline V gene has CDR1 SEHNR and CDR2 FQNEAQ (reference sequence). The CDR3 spans 18 residues. The CDR3 nucleotides are TGTGCCAGCAGCGCGAATCTTCGGACGGAAGCGTCTAATGAAAAACTGTTTTTT. Residues: CASSANLRTEASNEKLFF.

V usage is TRBV7-7 and J usage is TRBJ2-5; 8 bases map to TRBD2. This CDR3 has 15 residues. CDR1 SSHAT and CDR2 FNYEAQ come from the germline V gene (reference sequence). CDR3 sequence reads: CASEPAGGGRETQYF. The CDR3 DNA reads as TGTGCTAGCGAGCCGGCGGGGGGCGGAAGGGAGACCCAGTACTTC.

The chain carries TRBV7-9 and TRBJ1-1; D not certain. This CDR3 is 13 amino acids long. V lost 3 bases and J lost 1, with 6 bases in between. Germline V lookup: CDR1 SEHNR, CDR2 FQNEAQ (reference sequence). For the CDR3, the DNA is TGTGCCAGCAGCTTTATTGCGAACACTGAAGCTTTCTTT. Amino acids: CASSFIANTEAFF.

CDR3 residues: CASSLIQGVHEQYF. In DNA, the CDR3 is TGTGCCAGCAGTTTAATTCAGGGTGTCCACGAGCAGTACTTC. The rearrangement uses TRBV28 and TRBJ2-7, with a weak D call TRBD1 (5 bases). The V end lost 2 bases, the J end lost 5 bases, and 13 bases lay between the germline ends. CDR3 length: 14 residues. Germline CDR1 is MDHEN and CDR2 is SYDVKM. The whole variable domain, filled in from reference TRBV28 and TRBJ2-7, reads DVKVTQSSRYLVKRTGEKVFLECVQDMDHENMFWYRQDPGLGLRLIYFSYDVKMKEKGDIPEGYSVSREKKERFSLILESASTNQTSMYLCASSLIQGVHEQYFGPGTRLTVT.

The chain couples TRBV2 to TRBJ1-1, with TRBD1 matching over 12 bases. This CDR3 spans 15 amino acids. The V segment lost 6 bases and the J segment 4 bases; nucleotides outside the gene matches: 6. Germline V gene data show CDR1 as SNHLY and CDR2 as FYNNEI. Here the CDR3 DNA reads TGTGCCAGCAGACCTTTGGGACAGGGGGCCACTGAAGCTTTCTTT. Amino acids: CASRPLGQGATEAFF.

This clone was seen once. The gene calls are TRBV4-2 and TRBJ2-2; D uncertain. Germline CDR1 LGHNA, CDR2 YNFKEQ. The length of the CDR3 is 16 residues. Trimming stripped 1 base from V and 0 bases from J, with 9 bases between. For the CDR3, the DNA is TGTGCCAGCAGCCAAGTGTGGGATGCGAACACCGGGGAGCTGTTTTTT. Translation: CASSQVWDANTGELFF.

The CDR3 DNA follows: TGTGCCAGCACCGAGGACAGGGGGGGCCTAGCTAACTATGGCTACACCTTC. As protein: CASTEDRGGLANYGYTF. The chain couples TRBV28 to TRBJ1-2, with 10 bases identical to TRBD1. V shed 7 bases, J shed 0 bases, and the junction held 11 bases outside the gene matches. This CDR3 is 17 amino acids long. Germline-derived CDR1 and CDR2 are MDHEN and SYDVKM.

The chain employs TRBV5-4 and TRBJ1-6; no clear D. V dropped 4 bases and J dropped 4 bases, with 9 bases sitting between them. Germline V gene lookup returns CDR1 SGHNT and CDR2 YYREEE (reference sequence). There are 14 residues in the CDR3. Here the CDR3 DNA reads TGTGCCAGCAGCCCCCAGCGATATAATTCACCCCTCCACTTT. Amino acids: CASSPQRYNSPLHF. The full variable domain, rest sourced from reference TRBV5-4 and TRBJ1-6, is ETGVTQSPTHLIKTRGQQVTLRCSSQSGHNTVSWYQQALGQGPQFIFQYYREEENGRGNFPPRFSGLQFPNYSSELNVNALELDDSALYLCASSPQRYNSPLHFGNGTRLTVT.

Here the CDR3 reads CASSGTGTGAYEQYF. CDR3 DNA: TGTGCCAGCAGCGGGACCGGGACAGGGGCTTACGAGCAGTACTTC. V gene TRBV5-6 combines with J gene TRBJ2-7, with 10 bases matching TRBD1. Germline V lookup: CDR1 SGHDT, CDR2 YYEEEE. The trim removed 4 bases at V and 4 bases at J, leaving 8 bases unmatched. This CDR3 is 15 amino acids long.

The chain recombines TRBV28 with TRBJ2-5; 8 nucleotides match TRBD1. The germline gives CDR1 MDHEN, CDR2 SYDVKM. V was clipped by 8 bases and J by 5 bases; unmatched bases: 10. The CDR3 loop spans 14 amino acids. This CDR3 reads CASLRRGPSETQYF. CDR3 nucleotides: TGTGCCAGCCTACGCAGGGGGCCGTCGGAGACCCAGTACTTC.